This TCR beta chain derives from a study of blood T cell repertoires in COVID-19 (dated by TCRdb to about 2020). Turning to the overall study: The collaborator samples originated in the United States, Italy and Spain and spanned the acute and convalescent phases of COVID-19. Deeply sampled blood TCRbeta repertoires from subjects exposed to, actively infected with, or recovered from COVID-19 were included in the dataset. HLA class I and class II types, where available, came from metadata supplied by the sample provider rather than from assay-based typing. The material from the prospective study consisted of cDNA or gDNA derived from T cells, B-cell-depleted T cells, or PBMCs. The repertoires were made available in a free public database intended to serve as a resource for research on the immune response to SARS-CoV-2. The samples were drawn from the first 160 participants of the ongoing ImmuneRACE study and from over a thousand subjects provided by 6 global collaborators. Sample metadata almost always included a de-identified subject ID, COVID-19 status, age in years and sex. Results the study describes overall, beyond this receptor: Clinical and demographic metadata were provided uncurated, with the amount varying by source and participant.

CDR1 SGHVS and CDR2 FQNEAQ are derived from the germline V gene. The V end gives up 5 bases and the J end 4 bases, leaving 12 bases in the junction not matched to a gene. Its CDR3 holds 16 amino acids, cysteine through phenylalanine. Only the CDR3 region is kept as DNA, spanning 48 bases read in frame from base 1. Whole blood was collected in K2EDTA tubes by collaborating institutions according to the institutions' own protocols. Collaborator samples were shipped for TCRbeta analysis as frozen whole blood, isolated PBMCs, or DNA extracted from either sample type. To note about this clone: This receptor's antigen is unknown. No base quality information exists; no much larger clone differs at one position.

TCRbeta CDR3 regions were amplified from genomic DNA using the immunoSEQ Assay, a bias-controlled multiplex PCR. The source study handled its data this way. The number of nucleated cells in each sample was estimated from the amplification of reference gene primers within the assay. To quantify the absolute abundance of each unique TCRbeta CDR3 rearrangement, sequence reads were collapsed and filtered. For each sample, productive Simpson clonality was calculated by taking the square root of Simpson's diversity index across productive rearrangements. What TCRdb holds here is the immuneACCESS table cut down to in-frame rearrangements. Part of the clones is not present; checked against another copy, under half of the missing clones reflect an unresolved V gene, and the others are unexplained. V and J calls plus clone size are reproduced from that table; the DNA served to infer D and trimming. In all, the sample holds about 89,000 clones, and approximately 80% of those were seen once. The ten largest clones add up to 40% to 60% of the sample.

The chain is made from TRBV7-8 and TRBJ1-2, and 8 junctional nucleotides match TRBD1. This receptor was identified in a human donor in a cohort sampled during active COVID-19. Input material: peripheral blood. The base sequence is TGTGCCAGCAGCGACGATCGGGGCGGACAGGGCTATGGCTACACCTTC. It is translated as CASSDDRGGQGYGYTF.